Presented here are 26 T cell receptor beta chains from one specimen sequenced in a study of shared clonotypes between healthy human individuals. TCRdb's table, derived via immunoSEQ multiplex PCR, lists solely in-frame clones and lacks some. Of roughly 2 million clones listed, roughly 96% are singletons. What was sequenced was naive CD4+ T cells sorted from blood. Subset meaning: CD45RA+ positively selected. The receptors derive from a young man in good health.

J is TRBJ2-4 and V is TRBV6-5; 8 bases are a match to TRBD1. Trimming removed 6 bases from V and 6 bases from J; junction bases left unmatched: 7. Germline assignment: CDR1 MNHEY and CDR2 SVGAGI. The CDR3 spans 14 residues. Here the CDR3 DNA reads TGTGCCAGCAGCAGGGGGGACAGGCTAAACATTCAGTACTTC. Translating it yields CASSRGDRLNIQYF.

The chain links TRBV2 to TRBJ2-3, with 10 nucleotides matching TRBD2. Germline V gene sequence: CDR1 SNHLY, CDR2 FYNNEI. V was clipped by 7 bases and J by 5 bases; unmatched bases: 9. This CDR3 region has 15 residues. The DNA for the CDR3 is TGTGCCAGCACCCAGGGGACTAGCGTGGGAGATACGCAGTATTTT. This translates into CASTQGTSVGDTQYF. Filled out from reference TRBV2 and TRBJ2-3, the complete variable domain reads EPEVTQTPSHQVTQMGQEVILRCVPISNHLYFYWYRQILGQKVEFLVSFYNNEISEKSEIFDDQFSVERPDGSNFTLKIRSTKLEDSAMYFCASTQGTSVGDTQYFGPGTRLTVL.

The chain links TRBV9 to TRBJ2-4; 9 bases are shared with TRBD1. Germline V lookup: CDR1 SGDLS, CDR2 YYNGEE. The CDR3 sequence is 16 residues long. V lost 4 bases, J lost 0 bases, and 5 bases stayed unmatched. The CDR3 bases are TGTGCCAGCAGCCTTGGGACAGGGACAGCCAAAAACATTCAGTACTTC. Protein product: CASSLGTGTAKNIQYF.

The CDR3 loop is CASSLDFNSGANVLTF. In nucleotides, the CDR3 is TGCGCCAGCAGCCTAGACTTTAACTCTGGGGCCAACGTCCTGACTTTC. The J gene is TRBJ2-6, the V gene TRBV5-1; D gene unclear. This CDR3 has 16 amino acids. V was clipped by 4 bases and J by 0 bases, with 11 bases between them. Germline values: CDR1 SGHRS, CDR2 YFSETQ.

The V gene is TRBV6-6, the J gene TRBJ1-6, with a possible D match to TRBD1 (5 bases). Germline V gives CDR1 MNHNY, CDR2 SVGAGI (reference sequence). V lost 11 bases and J lost 0, with 11 bases in between. The CDR3 consists of 14 residues. The CDR3 DNA sequence: TGTGCCGGGGGGGGAATCTCCTATAATTCACCCCTCCACTTT. Its protein product is CAGGGISYNSPLHF.

In this sample, this clone turned up a few times. This chain links TRBV10-3 with TRBJ2-5; TRBD1 is a possible D gene (6 bases). The end of the DNA aligns better with TRBJ2-7, so the J call may be wrong. Per the germline V gene, CDR1 is ENHRY and CDR2 is SYGVKD. The CDR3 contains 13 residues. In nucleotides, the CDR3 is TGTGCCATCAACGCCGGGACAAGCTACGAGCAGTACTTC. It specifies CAINAGTSYEQYF.

V usage is TRBV27 and J usage is TRBJ2-1, with D perhaps TRBD1 (6 bases). The V and J ends lost 5 bases and 15 bases respectively, with 17 bases between them. This CDR3 region has 12 residues. Germline CDR1 reads MNHEY; CDR2 reads SMNVEV (reference sequence). CDR3 residues: CASSQTGLRAFF. The CDR3 nucleotides are TGTGCCAGCAGTCAGACAGGCCTTCGGGCGTTCTTC.

This clone was picked up one time. At the DNA level, this CDR3 is encoded by other sequences in the same sample as well. This CDR3 reads CASSLGQGVYEQYF. In nucleotides, the CDR3 is TGTGCCAGCAGCCTGGGGCAGGGTGTTTACGAGCAGTACTTC. The chain links TRBV7-2 to TRBJ2-7; weak D call: TRBD1 (5 bases). The CDR3 has 14 residues. The V gene's germline CDR1 is SGHTA and CDR2 FQGNSA. Trimming cost V 5 bases and J 4 bases, with 15 bases left between them.

This chain links TRBV18 with TRBJ1-1; 7 bases are a match to TRBD1. This CDR3 contains 14 residues. The V gene end was trimmed by 3 bases and the J gene end by 6 bases; junction bases not matched to a gene: 7. Germline CDR1 KGHSH, CDR2 LQKENI. The DNA of the CDR3 is TGTGCCAGCTCACCCACGACAGGGAAATCTGAAGCTTTCTTT. Translating it yields CASSPTTGKSEAFF.

This clone was seen only once. The CDR3 spells CASSQNTGTNEKLFF. The CDR3 DNA follows: TGTGCCAGCAGCCAAAACACAGGGACTAATGAAAAACTGTTTTTT. This chain connects TRBV4-2 to TRBJ1-4; TRBD1 is a possible D gene (6 bases). This CDR3 comprises 15 residues. CDR1 is LGHNA and CDR2 is YNFKEQ in the germline V gene. The V end was cut by 2 bases, the J end by 2 bases, with 9 bases between.

This clone was found once. The chain links TRBV6-5 to TRBJ1-5; tentatively, D is TRBD1 (6 bases). Between the trimmed V and J ends, which lost 6 bases and 5 bases, there was a span of 17 bases. This CDR3 region has 15 residues. Germline V gives CDR1 MNHEY, CDR2 SVGAGI. For the CDR3, the DNA is TGTGCCAGCAGCCCCGGGGGACAACCCCATCAGCCCCAGCATTTT. Amino acid sequence: CASSPGGQPHQPQHF.

This clone has just one count. V is TRBV5-6 and J is TRBJ1-2, with 9 bases fitting TRBD1. This CDR3 region has 16 residues. The J segment lost 3 bases and the V segment lost 4 bases, leaving 10 bases of the junction unmatched. The germline CDR1 and CDR2 sequences are SGHDT and YYEEEE. CDR3 in amino acids: CASSRDRGAVDYGYTF. The CDR3, as DNA: TGTGCCAGCAGCCGCGACAGGGGGGCAGTTGACTATGGCTACACCTTC.

The chain is built from TRBV2 and TRBJ1-1, with D possibly matching TRBD1 (6 bases). Germline V gene sequence: CDR1 SNHLY, CDR2 FYNNEI. The CDR3 has 13 residues. V shed 6 bases and J shed 1 base, with 9 bases lying between them. The CDR3 here is CASRGAGNTEAFF. DNA of the CDR3: TGTGCCAGCAGGGGGGCCGGGAACACTGAAGCTTTCTTT.

As regards this clone: This specimen includes other DNA sequences encoding the same CDR3. The chain carries TRBV19 and TRBJ2-2; D unclear. V was pared by 4 bases and J by 5 bases, with 5 bases between. CDR3 length: 12 amino acids. Germline V CDR1 and CDR2: LNHDA, SQIVND (reference sequence). DNA for the CDR3: TGTGCCAGTAGTACGAGAACCGGGGAGCTGTTTTTT. Translating gives CASSTRTGELFF.

This chain uses TRBV6-1 with TRBJ1-1; no clear D. The V and J ends lost 6 bases and 0 bases respectively, with 11 bases between them. CDR3 size: 14 residues. CDR1 MNHNS and CDR2 SASEGT come from the germline V gene. This chain's CDR3 is CASSRTAVNTEAFF. CDR3 DNA sequence: TGTGCCAGCAGCCGGACGGCTGTGAACACTGAAGCTTTCTTT.

The table lists this clone with a count of one. The V call is TRBV5-1, the J call TRBJ1-6, with 11 nucleotides matching TRBD1. Germline lookup yields CDR1 SGHRS and CDR2 YFSETQ. There are 17 residues in the CDR3. Germline trimming cut 0 bases from V and 12 bases from J; bases unmatched to any gene: 11. CDR3 DNA: TGCGCCAGCAGCTTGGAGGGACAGGGGGTGATTATGCGACCCCTCCACTTT. Its translation: CASSLEGQGVIMRPLHF.

CDR3 nucleotide sequence: TGTGCCAGCAGCGAACACCGGGACATGACTAACTATGGCTACACCTTC. Translating gives CASSEHRDMTNYGYTF. The chain uses TRBV9 and TRBJ1-2, with a possible D match to TRBD1 (6 bases). Trimming took 3 bases from V and 0 from J, leaving 15 bases between them. Germline lookup yields CDR1 SGDLS and CDR2 YYNGEE. This CDR3 spans 16 amino acids.

This chain links TRBV13 with TRBJ2-7, with 7 bases identical to TRBD1. Germline CDR1 reads PRHDT; CDR2 reads FYEKMQ (reference sequence). V dropped 5 bases and J dropped 4; count of bases not matched to a gene: 8. This CDR3 has 14 amino acids. Here the CDR3 reads CASSPQGENYEQYF. Written as DNA, the CDR3 is TGTGCCAGCAGCCCCCAGGGGGAGAATTACGAGCAGTACTTC.

This chain uses TRBV5-8 with TRBJ2-2; D perhaps matches TRBD1 (5 bases). The CDR3 sequence is 13 residues long. Trimming pared 1 base from V and 7 bases from J, leaving 8 bases between. Germline V CDR1 and CDR2: SGHTS, YDEGEE. CDR3 nucleotide sequence: TGTGCCAGCAGCTTGTCAGGGATCGGGGAGCTGTTTTTT. It specifies CASSLSGIGELFF. The full variable domain, in which reference TRBV5-8 and TRBJ2-2 provide the parts outside the CDR3, is EAGVTQSPTHLIKTRGQQATLRCSPISGHTSVYWYQQALGLGLQFLLWYDEGEERNRGNFPPRFSGRQFPNYSSELNVNALELEDSALYLCASSLSGIGELFFGEGSRLTVL.

V and J are TRBV5-1 and TRBJ1-5, with no clear D. The germline V gene has CDR1 SGHRS and CDR2 YFSETQ. The length of the CDR3 is 14 residues. This CDR3 reads CAKAGMDSNQPQHF. CDR3 nucleotides: TGCGCAAAGGCCGGGATGGATAGCAATCAGCCCCAGCATTTT.

The CDR3 nucleotides are TGTGCCAGCAGCCGGGCGGAGGGGGCTGTAGCTTTCTTT. This translates into CASSRAEGAVAFF. The chain couples TRBV7-3 to TRBJ1-1, with TRBD1 identical over 7 bases. This CDR3 spans 13 amino acids. With 5 bases clipped from V and 10 bases from J, the junction kept 10 bases outside the gene matches. The V gene's germline CDR1 is SGHTA and CDR2 FQGTGA.

This clone has a single count. The chain combines TRBV6-5 with TRBJ2-2, with D unresolved. Trimming took off 5 bases at V and 8 bases at J, with 9 bases between the two ends. This CDR3 spans 12 amino acids. CDR1 MNHEY and CDR2 SVGAGI come from the germline V gene. The CDR3 sequence: CASSPPAGELFF. The CDR3 region has the DNA TGTGCCAGCAGTCCCCCCGCGGGGGAGCTGTTTTTT.

This chain uses TRBV5-1 with TRBJ2-3; the match to TRBD1 covers 8 bases. The trim removed 6 bases at V and 3 bases at J, leaving 9 bases unmatched. The CDR3 runs to 15 residues. Germline CDR1 is SGHRS and CDR2 is YFSETQ. The CDR3, as DNA: TGCGCCAGCAAATCGCAGGGGGCGCTTACAGATACGCAGTATTTT. The encoded protein is CASKSQGALTDTQYF.

Concerning this clone itself: Other nucleotide sequences in the sample specify the same CDR3. CDR3 in DNA: TGCGCCAGCAGCTTGTTTAGCACAGATACGCAGTATTTT. Translation: CASSLFSTDTQYF. The chain couples TRBV5-1 to TRBJ2-3, with no clear D. The CDR3 contains 13 residues. Trimming stripped 1 base from V and 0 bases from J, with 3 bases between. CDR1 SGHRS and CDR2 YFSETQ come from the germline V gene.

V and J are TRBV30 and TRBJ2-1; 11 bases map to TRBD1. In germline, CDR1 is GTSNPN, CDR2 SVGIG (reference sequence). The CDR3 contains 16 residues. The ends lost 1 base at V and 4 bases at J; junction bases unmatched: 6. The CDR3 region is CAWSATGQGAYNEQFF. CDR3 DNA sequence: TGTGCCTGGAGTGCGACCGGACAGGGGGCTTACAATGAGCAGTTCTTC.

This clone has a handful of counts. The same CDR3 arises from other DNA sequences in this sample as well. The rearrangement joins TRBV5-4 to TRBJ1-5, with D unresolved. Trimming pared 0 bases from V and 9 bases from J, leaving 7 bases between. The CDR3 contains 12 residues. The germline gives CDR1 SGHNT, CDR2 YYREEE (reference sequence). The CDR3 DNA sequence: TGTGCCAGCAGCTTGGTCGGCGGGCCCCAGCATTTT. Translated: CASSLVGGPQHF.